This T cell receptor (beta chain) was documented in a study of tumor-infiltrating lymphocytes in primary liver carcinoma (dated by TCRdb to the late 2010s). Concerning the study at large: The five patients, three men and two women aged 30 to 69 years, had hepatocellular carcinoma (four) or combined HCC and intrahepatic cholangiocarcinoma (one). A total of roughly 35 specimens from 5 patients, comprising about 25 tumor regions, 5 adjacent noncancerous liver tissues and 5 peripheral blood samples, were covered by TCRbeta repertoire sequencing. Repertoires from technical replicates were highly reproducible, with mean shared-clone rates about 0.91 and correlation coefficients above 0.98. Each sample produced roughly 3.65 to 7.13 million productive TCRbeta reads, and read depth showed no significant difference between tissue types. The study combined TCRbeta repertoire sequencing, expression microarrays and whole-exome sequencing across five regions of each liver tumor, with adjacent normal tissue and blood. Tumors of the five patients were stage T1-T3 N0M0 with maximum diameters of roughly 4.2 to 11 cm.

Total RNA and DNA were co-extracted from about 20-30 mg of bulk tissue with the AllPrep DNA/RNA mini kit, without cell sorting. Five patients with histopathologically diagnosed primary liver carcinoma underwent surgical resection in China between November 2015 and 2016. At the time of sampling, the patients had chronic HBV infection and had not received any treatment. Each fresh piece of tumor and adjacent tissue was cut in two, with one half stored in RNAlater at -80 degrees C and the other half sent for histology. Overall results and qualifications from the work: Since the samples were bulk and unsorted, there was no way to compare CD4+ and CD8+ T cell repertoires. The top 250 clones made up a significantly larger repertoire fraction in tumors than in blood (p = 0.039). Repertoire overlap was higher between tumor regions (mean approximately 36%) than tumor-adjacent (17%) or tumor-blood (14%) pairs, consistent with antigen-driven expansion. Because sequencing covered only the TCR beta chain and unpaired alpha chains were not captured, true repertoire diversity is likely underestimated. Only five patients were included in the study, and the authors note that the findings should be validated in a larger study.

A constant-region primer and ProtoScript II reverse transcriptase were used to reverse-transcribe TCRbeta-specific cDNA from about 0.55 ug total RNA. The TCRbeta libraries were prepared through three rounds of nested multiplex PCR following a slightly modified ARM-PCR procedure. Sample barcodes and Illumina adapters were added in a final 25-cycle PCR using Deep VentR polymerase. Before sequencing, amplicons of 200-500 bp were purified from gel using a QIAquick gel extraction kit. An Illumina HiSeq 2500 was used to sequence the TCRbeta amplicons with 250-bp paired-end reads. On the study's bioinformatics: Reads were quality-trimmed with Trimmomatic v0.33, and paired reads were merged with FLASH v1.2.11 to recover full CDR3 sequences. V, D and J germline segments were assigned to the rearranged TCRbeta sequences by MiGEC v1.2.1b. Clonotype statistics, along with Shannon-Wiener diversity indices, were calculated using VDJtools v1.0.0. Except for diversity analysis, only the 250 most abundant clonotypes of each sample were used in subsequent analyses to reduce sampling bias. The public reads were run again by TCRdb, first through fastp at Q25 and then through MiXCR, and only productive beta chains were kept. Each CDR3 protein appears once, grouped with its most common genes and DNA. The V and J calls shown here were made by TCRdb, not taken from the authors' results. This sample has 95,000 to 150,000 distinct CDR3 sequences in its table, and 55% to 70% of those were observed once. Roughly 8.1% of the sample rests with the top ten.

Of note for this clonotype: What this receptor recognizes is not known. One end of the junction is discordant with germline, which a read error may explain.

Sequences were obtained from tumor-adjacent normal liver tissue. This clonotype was sampled from a woman aged 55-69 years with primary liver carcinoma and hepatitis B virus infection.

The CDR3 reads as follows: CSAEGASGHNEQFF. The DNA sequence is as follows: TGCAGCGCTGAAGGGGCTAGCGGGCACAATGAGCAGTTCTTC. In this chain, TRBV29-1 is recombined with TRBJ2-1; 8 central bases correspond to TRBD2. Looking up the germline V gene yields CDR1 SQVTM and CDR2 ANQGSEA. Including the terminal cysteine and phenylalanine, the CDR3 comprises 14 residues. Only the CDR3 part of the read is kept: 42 bases, read in frame from the first base.